This T cell receptor beta chain was profiled in a study of cytomegalovirus exposure and HLA in healthy donors. Findings and limits, study-wide: In an earlier analysis, about 87% or about 30%: the productive usage of most TCR beta V segments. A link between a missense DCLRE1C variant and TCR beta V- and J-gene trimming emerged from a later analysis. One cluster of highly shared sequence variants probably arose as a sequencing artifact.

PCR employed 60 Vbeta and 13 Jbeta primers. Data came from immunoSEQ multiplex PCR; TCRdb stores just in-frame clones and leaves some out. The sample holds about 150,000 clones, approximately 79% seen once. Concerning this clone itself: Its antigen is unidentified.

Input material: PBMCs. The receptor's source is a woman between 50 and 59 years old in good health and CMV-seropositive.

The CDR3 nucleotides are TGTGCCTTACAGACAGGGGGCTATGGCTACACCTTC. The encoded protein is CALQTGGYGYTF. The rearrangement links TRBV30 to TRBJ1-2, with 9 bases matching TRBD1. CDR3 size: 12 residues. V lost 7 bases and J lost 4; bases outside the gene matches: 4. Germline CDR1 GTSNPN, CDR2 SVGIG (reference sequence).